This TCR beta chain came from a study of human T cells and chemical hapten exposure. This clonotype was recorded a few times. Attachment of unique molecular identifiers to individual cDNA molecules was performed in the library. TCRdb independently ran MiXCR on the RACE reads; one entry per CDR3 protein. The table records around 190,000 distinct CDR3 sequences, about 20% of them present only once. Time point of the sample: patch test 1, 2 weeks after DPC sensitization. The treatment: therapeutic diphenylcyclopropenone sensitization with weekly scalp DPC. Sample: whole blood, taken in connection with sensitization to the hapten diphenylcyclopropenone (DPC). This sequence originates from a woman between 45 and 60 years old with alopecia areata. Some clones in this sample may be carry-over from other donors' samples.

CDR3 sequence (DNA): TGTGCCACCAGCAGAGACAGGGTTTTTACCGGGGAGCTGTTTTTT. Protein: CATSRDRVFTGELFF. The chain has TRBV15 and TRBJ2-2, with TRBD1 as a possible D gene (5 bases). V lost 0 bases to trimming and J lost 5 bases, with 10 bases between them. The CDR3 is 15 residues long. Germline loops: CDR1 LNHNV, CDR2 YYDKDF (reference sequence). Looking up the rest from reference TRBV15 and TRBJ2-2 gives the full variable domain: DAMVIQNPRYQVTQFGKPVTLSCSQTLNHNVMYWYQQKSSQAPKLLFHYYDKDFNNEADTPDNFQSRRPNTSFCFLDIRSPGLGDTAMYLCATSRDRVFTGELFFGEGSRLTVL.